What follows is one T cell receptor beta chain and its context. Its antigen is currently not known. Base qualities were left out, and no much larger clone turns up one base away. The entry originates in a study of somatic mutations in cytotoxic T cells in rheumatoid arthritis (dated by TCRdb to about 2017). At the level of the whole study: Peripheral blood (30 ml EDTA) was collected from patients immediately after diagnosis and before any treatment began. A total of about 67 rheumatoid arthritis patients and 20 to 25 healthy controls underwent TCRB deep sequencing. To characterize clonality, the study used TCRB deep sequencing while asking whether somatic mutations are carried by expanded CD8+ T-cell clones in newly diagnosed, untreated rheumatoid arthritis. Patients and controls did not essentially differ in median age, which was nearly identical between the groups. Sorted V beta1+ cells also underwent TCRB sequencing, and some V beta antibody-stained T-cell populations were flow-sorted at nearly 100% purity on a FACSAria II or Sony SH800. What the study reported, not specific to this receptor: The largest CD8+ clone made up more than 20% of CD8+ cells in about an eighth of the 65 patients, and blood and synovial fluid shared several identical CD8+ TCRB sequences. The slight TRBV07 underrepresentation in patients was not adjusted for multiple comparisons. In patients, CD8+ clonality rose with age (Spearman r ≈ 0.49), which was not the case in healthy controls. Viral specificity could not be ruled out by absence from virus-specific databases, and the antigen targets of the expanded CD8+ clones remained unknown. CD8+ T-cell clonality did not differ significantly between rheumatoid arthritis patients and age-matched healthy controls.

Including the terminal cysteine and phenylalanine, the CDR3 comprises 16 residues. Kept here is only the CDR3 DNA, which spans 48 bases and is read in frame from base 1. For this chain, trimming is 5 bases at the V end and 9 bases at the J end, and the number of junction bases without a gene match is 15. The germline V gene (reference sequence) sets CDR1 to MNHNY and CDR2 to SVGAGI. On an AutoMACS, CD4+ and CD8+ cells were isolated via positive magnetic bead selection, and their purity was verified by flow cytometry. Clonal expansions were first screened by flow cytometry with a TCR V beta antibody panel, then characterized by TCRB deep sequencing of sorted CD8+ fractions. Peripheral blood mononuclear cells were isolated by Ficoll-Paque PLUS density gradient separation. DNA from CD4-enriched, CD8-enriched or PBMC samples was extracted using Nucleospin Tissue or Tissue XS kits and then quantified on a Qubit 2.0 fluorometer.

The immunoSEQ assay was applied to genomic DNA for TCRB CDR3 sequencing. In the original analysis: Patient CD8+ clones larger than 1% were compared against published virus-specific TCRB sequences, and only a few matched. Analyses were restricted to productive TCRB rearrangements. Defining a clone by its unique TCRB CDR3 sequence, the study calculated clonality as a productive clonality index derived from Shannon entropy. Repertoire overlap for a pair of samples was computed from each clone's template counts relative to total templates per sample. A correlation with a Spearman r of 0.55 to 0.65 was found between V-gene usage by flow cytometry and V-gene usage by TCRB sequencing. The table comes from immuneACCESS by way of TCRdb, which keeps in-frame sequences with V and J called. Part of the clones is missing from these tables; in studies checked, under half for an unresolved V gene and the rest for unknown reasons. The V and J calls and clone size were taken over from that table, and D and trimming were inferred from the DNA. The sample table records 7,000 or so clones; 65% to 80% of these occur just once. About 15% of the sample rests with the top ten.

The chain joins TRBV6-6 to TRBJ1-4, and 7 junction bases match TRBD1. The sequence derives from an adult with rheumatoid arthritis. Material: CD8+ T cells sorted from blood. CDR3 sequence: CASSAPEGAHRKKLFF. The sequence in DNA is TGTGCCAGCAGTGCTCCTGAGGGGGCTCATAGGAAAAAACTGTTTTTT.